These 7 T cell receptor beta chains share one sample of origin, sequenced in a study of cytomegalovirus exposure and HLA in healthy donors. TCRdb keeps only in-frame clones here, not all; method: immunoSEQ multiplex PCR. The table has about 150,000 clones, 82% seen once. The specimen sequenced was PBMCs. Every receptor here comes from a man aged 25 to 40 in good health and CMV-seropositive.

This chain connects TRBV2 to TRBJ2-5, with D hard to call. With 6 bases removed from V and 7 bases from J, the gap between germline ends came to 18 bases. Germline V gives CDR1 SNHLY, CDR2 FYNNEI. The CDR3 length is 14 residues. The CDR3 protein is CASSESNSPVTQYF. As DNA, the CDR3 is TGTGCCAGCAGCGAGTCTAATTCACCCGTGACCCAGTACTTC.

The J gene is TRBJ1-1, the V gene TRBV19; tentatively, D is TRBD1 (6 bases). There are 15 residues in the CDR3. Germline CDR1 and CDR2: LNHDA and SQIVND (reference sequence). V was cut by 4 bases and J by 3 bases, with 15 bases left in between. The CDR3 DNA reads as TGTGCCAGTAGTACTCCAGGGGCCCGGGACACTGAAGCTTTCTTT. As protein: CASSTPGARDTEAFF.

This clone showed up just once. The chain links TRBV5-1 to TRBJ2-3, with 8 bases fitting TRBD2. The ends lost 0 bases at V and 5 bases at J; junction bases unmatched: 5. The CDR3 is made up of 15 amino acids. CDR1 is SGHRS and CDR2 is YFSETQ in the germline V gene. The CDR3 reads CASSLAGGPEDTQYF. Written as DNA, the CDR3 is TGCGCCAGCAGCTTGGCGGGGGGGCCGGAAGATACGCAGTATTTT.

The V gene is TRBV5-1, the J gene TRBJ1-3, with a possible D match to TRBD1 (5 bases). The germline V and J ends were trimmed by 4 bases and 0 bases, with 8 bases remaining between them. CDR3 size: 14 residues. Germline V lookup: CDR1 SGHRS, CDR2 YFSETQ. The CDR3 DNA sequence: TGCGCCAGCAGCAACAGGCCCTCTGGAAACACCATATATTTT. Protein product: CASSNRPSGNTIYF.

The gene calls are TRBV5-1 and TRBJ2-3; 8 positions match TRBD2. V lost 4 bases and J lost 1; bases outside the gene matches: 8. Germline V CDR1 and CDR2: SGHRS, YFSETQ. The CDR3 is 16 amino acids. This CDR3 is CASSPFGGGRTDTQYF. DNA for the CDR3: TGCGCCAGCAGCCCTTTCGGGGGGGGTCGCACAGATACGCAGTATTTT.

V and J are TRBV5-6 and TRBJ1-5; weak D call: TRBD1 (5 bases). V gave up 4 bases and J gave up 2 bases, with 13 bases separating them. CDR3 length: 15 amino acids. Germline V CDR1 and CDR2: SGHDT, YYEEEE. The CDR3 DNA reads TGTGCCAGCAGCCCCTCAGGGATCCGCAATCAGCCCCAGCATTTT. Its translation is CASSPSGIRNQPQHF.

This clone has a count of ten or more. The chain has TRBV18 and TRBJ1-5; 10 nucleotides agree with TRBD1. In germline, CDR1 is KGHSH, CDR2 LQKENI. V gave up 2 bases and J gave up 7 bases; unmatched junction bases: 5. The CDR3 loop spans 15 amino acids. The CDR3 DNA sequence: TGTGCCAGCTCACCAGACAGGGGGCGAGGACAGCCCCAGCATTTT. It codes for CASSPDRGRGQPQHF.